This TCR beta chain appears in the sequencing data of a study of cytomegalovirus exposure and HLA in healthy donors (dated by TCRdb to 2016 to 2017). General notes on the study: An earlier analysis of some 620 of the donors reported under 300 Gb of sequence data and 95 million to 130 million unique TCR beta sequences obtained from about 179 million T cells. An early release covering around 630 HLA-typed donors comprised approximately 290 gigabases of sequencing data and some 79 million unique TCR sequences. Of the 300 to 500 genotyped donors, 75% to 85% were placed in the genetic ancestry cluster associated with self-reported Caucasian donors. The study aimed to test whether signatures of past pathogen exposure could be identified by cataloging public T cell receptors. The study used immunosequencing to profile the T cell repertoires of 666 subjects and linked those repertoires to cytomegalovirus serostatus. In addition to the first cohort of 666 subjects, a separate validation cohort of approximately 110 different subjects was used. High-throughput TCR immunosequencing, statistical association of individual TCRs with disease status, and machine learning were combined to predict cytomegalovirus infection status. A later analysis re-analyzed previously published TCR beta repertoires from 600 to 850 donors and added high-resolution HLA genotyping to study TCR occurrence patterns. Rather than using new phenotypic data, the later analysis identified candidate immune exposures from TCR beta sequences and from how often those sequences occurred across donors. To decide whether each TCR beta V gene segment behaved as functional or pseudogenic, an earlier analysis of 587 of the donors relied on high-throughput TCR beta sequencing. Donor age, sex, ethnicity and CMV serostatus were compiled together with the repertoire data. Genome-wide SNP genotypes for about 55% of the roughly 670 donors were used in a later genetic analysis, which treated that subset as a discovery cohort. All discovery cohort repertoires had been generated on a single sequencing platform. Class I and class II HLA loci were covered by the typing at four-digit resolution. Typing coverage varied by locus: roughly 629-640 donors for A, B, C, DRB1 and DQB1; more than 500 for DQA1; over 600 for DPA1; more than 450 for DPB1. About 5 DR-DQ haplotypes were handled as single units for association and clustering, since linkage in the cohort was strong. Among about 400 genotyped donors of the cohort, an average of about 220,000 unique TCR beta nucleotide sequences was sequenced per donor, of which approximately 18% were non-productive. The paper as a whole reports these results and caveats: This cohort had only TCR beta chains sequenced, and the lack of alpha or paired-chain data limited which features could be detected. A group of highly shared sequence variants was considered likely to be a technical artifact of the sequencing pipeline. The study listed approximately 150 TCR beta chains as associated with cytomegalovirus. The classifier was reported to diagnose cytomegalovirus status with high specificity and sensitivity in both the original cohort and the validation cohort. Most CMV-associated TCR beta chains appeared to be HLA-restricted in a later analysis, and the HLA associations seemed to be driven largely by CMV exposure. A further reported finding was that TCR beta sequences accurately predicted the HLA-A and HLA-B alleles for most subjects in the first cohort. Compared with the roughly 600-donor mean, donors in an Asian-associated ancestry cluster had fewer N-insertions in productive TCRs, according to a later genetic analysis. A later analysis found that HLA-associated TCR beta chains were more clonally expanded and had lower generation probabilities than equally common non-associated chains. At a false discovery rate of 0.05, a later analysis linked about 17,000 TCR beta sequences to specific HLA alleles. The presence/absence analyses assumed that sequencing depth was roughly uniform across donors, and that assumption may not be true. Because the 87-base-pair reads could not distinguish some IMGT-functional V segments, including TRBV6-2 and TRBV6-3, those segments were excluded. Most TCR sequences were observed very rarely across donors, whereas some public TCRs were present in many individuals. The authors suggested that the approach could potentially be extended to other disease states and immunological phenotypes. According to a later analysis, parvovirus B19, influenza, CMV and Epstein-Barr virus appeared linked to several top co-occurrence clusters. Because HLA typing was missing for some donors at each locus, association tests included only the typed subset. Strong co-occurrence of HLA alleles, especially DR and DQ, made assigning TCR associations to individual alleles difficult. Broadly in line with IMGT annotations, most TCR beta V segments showed up in productive rearrangements about 87% or about 30% of the time in an earlier analysis of about 500 of the donors. An association between a missense DCLRE1C variant and V-gene and J-gene trimming of TCR beta chains was found in a later genetic analysis and replicated in an independent cohort. The only immune exposure information available for the cohort was CMV serostatus. Over 15 rarely observed V segments, including chromosome 9 orphons, were excluded from the earlier analysis of just under 600 of the donors because counts were too low. In a later analysis, the rate of TCR association differed among HLA loci, with DRB1 alleles having the most associated TCRs and HLA-C alleles having the fewest. A few of the identified cytomegalovirus-associated TCR beta chains were confirmed in vitro to be specific for cytomegalovirus antigens. Linkage disequilibrium might explain the correlated functional status among segregating V segments, but an unknown experimental factor could not be excluded.

The germline V gene encodes CDR1 SGHTA and CDR2 FQGTGA. V loses 7 bases at its end and J loses 5 bases; junction bases beyond the gene matches: 6. From the cysteine through the phenylalanine, the CDR3 covers 15 amino acids. CDR3 DNA is the only sequence kept; it has 45 bases, read in frame from the first base. The cohort was made up of approximately 670 healthy bone marrow donors. All cohort members were sampled while nominally healthy, although unrecorded immune exposures were likely present. The donor tested CMV seronegative, placing the donor among the 350 to 400 seronegative members of the cohort. A peripheral blood sample was provided by each donor, and peripheral blood mononuclear cells were used for TCR beta sequencing. The Qiagen DNeasy Blood Extraction Kit was used to extract genomic DNA from the blood cell samples. As regards this clone: Which antigen it targets is not known. No quality values exist for individual bases; no much larger clone is one base distant.

Library preparation was by the immunoSEQ multiplex PCR assay. For the multiplex PCR, a mixture combining 60 forward primers for TCR Vbeta segments and 13 reverse primers for TCR Jbeta segments was used. Amplification of the CDR3 region of rearranged TCR beta genes was performed with a multiplex PCR assay on genomic DNA. The Illumina HiSeq System was used to sequence the amplified TCR beta libraries as 87-base-pair reads. In the source study's methods: In a later analysis, tens of millions of unique TCR beta chains were counted across the roughly 670 repertoires, and about 9.9 million of these chains were shared by at least two donors. Raw reads were error-corrected and collapsed into unique sequences with a nearest-neighbor algorithm that merged closely related sequences to remove PCR and sequencing errors. CDR3 sequences were aligned to IMGT reference sequences to assign V, D and J gene segments. For a sequence to be retained, at least a six-nucleotide match to both a V gene segment and a J gene segment was required. Rearrangements were called productive when the CDR3 lacked stop codons and stayed in frame with V and J; all others were non-productive. CDR3 was defined by IMGT convention, running from the second conserved V-encoded cysteine to the conserved J-encoded phenylalanine. The earlier analysis of about 640 of the donors excluded any sequence lacking an unambiguous match to a single V gene segment. In an earlier analysis of roughly 500 of the donors, V segments were called functional above 56.7% productive rearrangements and were called segregating when the between-donor standard deviation exceeded 5%. A statistical classification framework was built to diagnose cytomegalovirus status from the catalog of TCR beta chain sequences. V and J gene assignment, in a later analysis, came from comparing TCR nucleotide sequences with IMGT/GENE-DB human TR gene sequences. Using the TCRdist pipeline, a later analysis assigned CDR3 sequences along with most-parsimonious VDJ recombination scenarios. In a later analysis, each TCR beta chain was defined by its CDR3 amino acid sequence together with its V-gene family, and reads lacking a unique V-gene family were excluded. As a way to deal with suspected cross-contamination and a sequencing artifact, a later analysis dropped approximately 590 nucleotide sequences that were highly shared and had low generation probability. In a later analysis, a clonal expansion index was calculated for each public chain from normalized within-repertoire ranks of inferred template counts. In a later analysis, generation probabilities were computed with a VDJ recombination model fitted to out-of-frame rearrangements, and the resulting probabilities were checked against IGoR. A later analysis scored TCR-TCR, TCR-HLA and TCR-CMV co-occurrence with hypergeometric tests, applying a repertoire-size bias correction to TCR pairs. False discovery rates were estimated in a later analysis by permuting HLA or CMV assignments 20 times. In a later analysis, co-occurring TCRs were grouped using DBSCAN, and TCRdist sequence similarity was added for clustering within HLA-allele-positive subsets. For co-occurrence clustering, repertoires with fewer than 30,000 or more than 120,000 public chains were excluded, along with five repertoires with anomalous nucleotide sharing. TCRdb holds this immuneACCESS table with in-frame rearrangements only. Some clones are missing; in checked studies, unresolved V genes explain under half, and the rest has no known cause. The DNA was the basis for D and trimming; V, J and clone size are from that table. The sample table records around 150,000 clones; roughly 83% of these occur just once. The leading ten clones occupy approximately 1.4% of the sample.

This receptor chain uses TRBV7-3 and TRBJ2-2; the central 11 bases match TRBD2. This TCR derives from a man aged 40-50 years in good health and CMV-seronegative. Specimen: PBMCs. The CDR3 sequence is CASNLAGGLTGELFF. The nucleotide sequence reads TGTGCCAGCAATCTAGCGGGGGGCTTAACCGGGGAGCTGTTTTTT.